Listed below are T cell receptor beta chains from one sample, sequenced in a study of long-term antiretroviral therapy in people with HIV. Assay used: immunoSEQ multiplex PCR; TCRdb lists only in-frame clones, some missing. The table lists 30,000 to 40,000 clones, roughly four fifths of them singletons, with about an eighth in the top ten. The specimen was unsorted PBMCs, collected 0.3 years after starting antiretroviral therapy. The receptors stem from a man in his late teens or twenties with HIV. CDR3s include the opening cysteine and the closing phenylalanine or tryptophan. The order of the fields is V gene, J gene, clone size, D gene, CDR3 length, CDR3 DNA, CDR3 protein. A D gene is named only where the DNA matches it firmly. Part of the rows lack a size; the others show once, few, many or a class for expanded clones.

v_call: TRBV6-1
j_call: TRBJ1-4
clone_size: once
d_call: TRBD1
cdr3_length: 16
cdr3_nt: TGTGCCAGCAGTGGGGGGGACGGGACAGGGCAGGAAAAACTGTTTTTT
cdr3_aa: CASSGGDGTGQEKLFF

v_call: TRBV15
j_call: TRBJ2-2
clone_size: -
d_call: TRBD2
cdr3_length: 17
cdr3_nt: TGTGCCACCAGCAGAGATTTGGCTAGCGGGCGCACCGGGGAGCTGTTTTTT
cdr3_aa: CATSRDLASGRTGELFF

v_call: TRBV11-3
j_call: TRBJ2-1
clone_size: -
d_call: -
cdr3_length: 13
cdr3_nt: TGTGCCAGCAGTTTGGGAGTCGGGAATGAGCAGTTCTTC
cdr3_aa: CASSLGVGNEQFF

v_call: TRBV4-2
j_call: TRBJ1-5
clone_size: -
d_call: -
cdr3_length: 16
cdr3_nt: TGTGCCAGCAGCCAAGAGGAAGGGCGGAGCAATCAGCCCCAGCATTTT
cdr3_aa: CASSQEEGRSNQPQHF

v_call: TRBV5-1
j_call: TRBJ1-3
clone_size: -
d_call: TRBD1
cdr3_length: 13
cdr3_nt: TGCGCCAGCAGCTTGCAGGGGGCGGACACCATATATTTT
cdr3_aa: CASSLQGADTIYF

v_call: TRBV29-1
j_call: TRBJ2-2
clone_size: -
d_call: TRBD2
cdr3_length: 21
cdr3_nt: TGCAGCGCACAAAGTAGGCCGACTAGCGGGAGCCCCCCTTGGGACACCGGGGAGCTGTTTTTT
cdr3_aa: CSAQSRPTSGSPPWDTGELFF

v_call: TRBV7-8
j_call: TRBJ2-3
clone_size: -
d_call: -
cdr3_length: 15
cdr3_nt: TGTGCCAGCAGCTCACTGACTTCTAGCACAGATACGCAGTATTTT
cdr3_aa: CASSSLTSSTDTQYF

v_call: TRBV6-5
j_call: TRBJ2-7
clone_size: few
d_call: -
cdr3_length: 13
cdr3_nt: TGTGCCAGCAGGCGGGACAGTCTCTACGAGCAGTACTTC
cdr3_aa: CASRRDSLYEQYF

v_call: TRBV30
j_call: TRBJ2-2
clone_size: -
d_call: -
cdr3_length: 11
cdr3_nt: TGTGCCTGGAGTGTGGCCGGGGAGCTGTTTTTT
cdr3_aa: CAWSVAGELFF

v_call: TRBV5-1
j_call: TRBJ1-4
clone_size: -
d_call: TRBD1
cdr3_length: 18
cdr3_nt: TGCGCCAGCAGCCTGCGGGCGGAGCGTGGGGACAGTAATGAAAAACTGTTTTTT
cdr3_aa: CASSLRAERGDSNEKLFF

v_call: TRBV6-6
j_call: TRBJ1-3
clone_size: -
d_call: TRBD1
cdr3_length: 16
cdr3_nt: TGTGCCAGCAGTCCAGGACAGGCTACCTCTGGAAACACCATATATTTT
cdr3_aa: CASSPGQATSGNTIYF

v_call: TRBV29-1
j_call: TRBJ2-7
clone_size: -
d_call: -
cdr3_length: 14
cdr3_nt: TGCCGACTAATGCCGGGACGGGAGACCTACGAGCAGTACTTC
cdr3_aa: CRLMPGRETYEQYF

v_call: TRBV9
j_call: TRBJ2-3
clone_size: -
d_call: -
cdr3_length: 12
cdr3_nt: TGTGCCAGCAGCACGGGGGTAGATACGCAGTATTTT
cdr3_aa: CASSTGVDTQYF

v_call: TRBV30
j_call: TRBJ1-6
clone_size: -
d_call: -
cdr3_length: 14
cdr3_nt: TGTGCCTGGAGTAGGAACAGGGAAAATTCACCCCTCCACTTT
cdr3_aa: CAWSRNRENSPLHF

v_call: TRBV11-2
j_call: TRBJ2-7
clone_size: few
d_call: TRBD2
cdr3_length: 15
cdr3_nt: TGTGCCAGCAGCTTACTAGCGGGCGTGATCTACGAGCAGTACTTC
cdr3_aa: CASSLLAGVIYEQYF

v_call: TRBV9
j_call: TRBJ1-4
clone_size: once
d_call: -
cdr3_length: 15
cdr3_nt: TGTGCCAGCAGCCAAGGTGGGGGAAAGGATGAAAAACTGTTTTTT
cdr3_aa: CASSQGGGKDEKLFF

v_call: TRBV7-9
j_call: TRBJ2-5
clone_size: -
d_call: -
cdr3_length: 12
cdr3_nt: TGTGCCAGCAGCTTTTACCAAGAGACCCAGTACTTC
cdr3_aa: CASSFYQETQYF

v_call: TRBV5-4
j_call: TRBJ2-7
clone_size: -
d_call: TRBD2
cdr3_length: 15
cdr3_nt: TGTGCCAGCAGCGTGAAGACTAGCGGGGACTACGAGCAGTACTTC
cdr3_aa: CASSVKTSGDYEQYF

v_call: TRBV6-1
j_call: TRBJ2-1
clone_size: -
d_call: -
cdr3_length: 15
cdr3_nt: TGTGCCAGCGCGGATGGACAGAGGCTTTACAATGAGCAGTTCTTC
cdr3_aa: CASADGQRLYNEQFF

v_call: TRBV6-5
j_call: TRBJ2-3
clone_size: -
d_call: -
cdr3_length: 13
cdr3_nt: TGTGCCAGCAGTTACCGAGGGGTCGATACGCAGTATTTT
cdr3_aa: CASSYRGVDTQYF

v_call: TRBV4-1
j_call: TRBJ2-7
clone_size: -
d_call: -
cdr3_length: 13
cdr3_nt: TGCGCCAGCAGCCAAGGAGCCGGCAGCGAGCAGTACTTC
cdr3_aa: CASSQGAGSEQYF

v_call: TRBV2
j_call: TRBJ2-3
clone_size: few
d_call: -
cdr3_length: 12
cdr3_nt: TGTGCCAGCAGGAGGGCGGTGGATACGCAGTATTTT
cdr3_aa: CASRRAVDTQYF

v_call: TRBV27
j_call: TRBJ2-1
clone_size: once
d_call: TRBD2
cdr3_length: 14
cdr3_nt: TGTGCCAGCAGTTTAAGGGCGGGGGACAATGAGCAGTTCTTC
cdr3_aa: CASSLRAGDNEQFF

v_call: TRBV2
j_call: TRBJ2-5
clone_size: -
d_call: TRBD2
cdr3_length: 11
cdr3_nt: TGTGCCAGCAGTGCGGTAGCGGGGCAATACTTC
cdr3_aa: CASSAVAGQYF

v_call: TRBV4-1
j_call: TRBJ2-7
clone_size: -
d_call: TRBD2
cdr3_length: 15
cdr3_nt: TGCGCCAGCAGCCAAGCGCCCGGGCGGGGGTACGAGCAGTACTTC
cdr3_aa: CASSQAPGRGYEQYF

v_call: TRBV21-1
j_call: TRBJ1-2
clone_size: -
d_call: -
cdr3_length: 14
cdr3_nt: TGTGCCAGCAGCCACGTTCGGGGGGCGGATGGCTACACCTTC
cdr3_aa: CASSHVRGADGYTF

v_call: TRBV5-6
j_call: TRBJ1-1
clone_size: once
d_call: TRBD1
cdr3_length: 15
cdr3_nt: TGTGCCAGCAGCTGGGTAAACAGGGGGCGCACTGAAGCTTTCTTT
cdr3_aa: CASSWVNRGRTEAFF

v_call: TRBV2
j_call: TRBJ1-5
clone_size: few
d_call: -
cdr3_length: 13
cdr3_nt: TGTGCCAGCAGTGGTGACAATGGTCAGCCCCAGCATTTT
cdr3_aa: CASSGDNGQPQHF

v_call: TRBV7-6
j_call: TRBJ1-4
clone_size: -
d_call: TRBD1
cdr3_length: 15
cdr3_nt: TGTGCCAGCAGCTGGGGGACAGGCCGTAATGAAAAACTGTTTTTT
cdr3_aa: CASSWGTGRNEKLFF

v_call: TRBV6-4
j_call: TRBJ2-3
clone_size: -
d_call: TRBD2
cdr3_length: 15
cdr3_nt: TGTGCCAGCAGCGAAACTAGCGGGAGGCTGGATACGCAGTATTTT
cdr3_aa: CASSETSGRLDTQYF

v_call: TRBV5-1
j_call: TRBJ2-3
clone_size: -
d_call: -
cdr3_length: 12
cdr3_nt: TGCTCCCAGGGGTTTGGCACAGATACGCAGTATTTT
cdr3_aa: CSQGFGTDTQYF

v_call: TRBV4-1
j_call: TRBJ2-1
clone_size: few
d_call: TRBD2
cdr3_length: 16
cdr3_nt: TGCGCCAGCAGCCAAGAGGGGGGACTAGCGTCACACGAGCAGTTCTTC
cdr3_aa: CASSQEGGLASHEQFF

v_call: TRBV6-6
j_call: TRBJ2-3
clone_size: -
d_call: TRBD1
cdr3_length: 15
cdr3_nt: TGTGCCAGCAGTTACTGGGCAACAGGGGACCGTACGCAGTATTTT
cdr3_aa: CASSYWATGDRTQYF

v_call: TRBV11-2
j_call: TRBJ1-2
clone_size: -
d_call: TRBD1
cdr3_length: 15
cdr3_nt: TGTGCCAGCAGCTCCCGACAGGGTCGAATCTATGGCTACACCTTC
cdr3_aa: CASSSRQGRIYGYTF

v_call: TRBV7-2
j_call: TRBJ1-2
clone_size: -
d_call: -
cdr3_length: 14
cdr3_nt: TGTGCCAGCAGCTTAGCCCTGGTAAACTATGGCTACACCTTC
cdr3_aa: CASSLALVNYGYTF

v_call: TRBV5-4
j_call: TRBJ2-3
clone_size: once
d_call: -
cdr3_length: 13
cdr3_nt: TGTGCCAGCAGAATGGGGGGTAGAGATACGCAGTATTTT
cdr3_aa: CASRMGGRDTQYF